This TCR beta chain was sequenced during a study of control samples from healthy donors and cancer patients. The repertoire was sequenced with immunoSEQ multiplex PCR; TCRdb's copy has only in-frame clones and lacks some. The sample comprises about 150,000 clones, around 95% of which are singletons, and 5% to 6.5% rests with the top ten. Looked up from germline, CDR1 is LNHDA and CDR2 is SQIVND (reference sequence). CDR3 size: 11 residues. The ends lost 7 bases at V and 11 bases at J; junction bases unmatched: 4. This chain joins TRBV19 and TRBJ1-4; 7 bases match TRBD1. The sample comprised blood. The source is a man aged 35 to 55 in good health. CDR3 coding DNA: TGTGCCAGTATCGGGACAGCGAAACTGTTTTTT. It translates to CASIGTAKLFF.